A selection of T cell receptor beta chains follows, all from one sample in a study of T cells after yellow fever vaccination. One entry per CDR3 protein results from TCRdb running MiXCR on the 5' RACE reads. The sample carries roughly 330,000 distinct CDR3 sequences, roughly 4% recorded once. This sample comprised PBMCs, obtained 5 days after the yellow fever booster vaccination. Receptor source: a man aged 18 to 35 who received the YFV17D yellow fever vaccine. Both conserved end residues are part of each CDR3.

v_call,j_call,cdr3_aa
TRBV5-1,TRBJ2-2,CASSIQGPNTGELFF
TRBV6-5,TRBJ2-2,CASRKGLVVTGELFF
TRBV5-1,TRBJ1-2,CASRAMGQGASSYTF
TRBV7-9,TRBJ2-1,CASSLGPGGLLDNEQFF
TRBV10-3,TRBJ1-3,CAISGGYSSGNTIYF
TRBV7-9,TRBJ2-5,CASSSSGHQETQYF
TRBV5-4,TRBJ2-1,CASSPGQADEQFF
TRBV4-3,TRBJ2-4,CASSQGGRQNIQYF
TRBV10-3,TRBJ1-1,CAISVNGNTEAFF
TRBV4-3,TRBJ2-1,CASSQNRDRRVF
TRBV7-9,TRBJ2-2,CASSLRVRNTGELFF
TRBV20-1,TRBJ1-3,CSARTPNNLENTIYF
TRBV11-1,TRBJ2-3,CASSLEDRTLTDTQYF
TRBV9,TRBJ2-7,CASSVGGQGDEQYF
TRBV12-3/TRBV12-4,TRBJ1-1,CASSHPDRQGTEAFF
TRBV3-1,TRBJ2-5,CASSQIVPVRETQYF
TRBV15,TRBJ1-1,CATSGTGPGTEAFF
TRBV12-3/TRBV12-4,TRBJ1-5,CASSYSGQPQHF
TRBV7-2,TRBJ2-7,CASSTRPGDEQYF
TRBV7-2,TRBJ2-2,CASSLVPAGTGELFF
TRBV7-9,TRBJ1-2,CASSLEMVGRTKGYTF
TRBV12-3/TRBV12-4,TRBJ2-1,CASSLGPRGGPNEQFF
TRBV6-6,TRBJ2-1,CASSGTGESSGGRQFF
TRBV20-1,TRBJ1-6,CSAMRGPGHNSPLHF
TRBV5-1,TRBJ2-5,CASSLLAEETQYF
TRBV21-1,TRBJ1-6,CASMSGPYNSPLHF
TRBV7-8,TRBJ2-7,CASSRQGAVYEQYF
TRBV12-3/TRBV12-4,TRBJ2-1,CASTGRVADDNEQFF
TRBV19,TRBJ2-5,CASSPFGGETQYF
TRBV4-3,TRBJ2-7,CASSQEWGRMYEQYF
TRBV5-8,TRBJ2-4,CASSLSGGDQNIQYF
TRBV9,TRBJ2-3,CASSVAAGTSTDTQYF
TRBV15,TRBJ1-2,CATSRDRTTGGGGYTF
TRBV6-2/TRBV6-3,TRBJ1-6,CASSYAEVPNSPLHF
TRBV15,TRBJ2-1,CATSQGQVGTEQFF
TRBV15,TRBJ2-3,CATSDQGIPDTQYF
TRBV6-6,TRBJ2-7,CASSGGTSGVHEQYF
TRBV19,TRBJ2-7,CASSIPGGPRNYEQYF
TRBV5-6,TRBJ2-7,CASSSTDRGIVFYEQYF
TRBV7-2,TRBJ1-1,CASSYSIWGQSGEAFF
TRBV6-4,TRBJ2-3,CASRPRGAPTDTQYF
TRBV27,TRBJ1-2,CASSAHAGGGYTF
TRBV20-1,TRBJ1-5,CSASSSGDQPQHF
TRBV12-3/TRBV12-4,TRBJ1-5,CASSTGTRGQPQHF
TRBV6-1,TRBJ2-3,CASRVGGTDTQYF
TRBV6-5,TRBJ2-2,CASSYTAGTGELFF
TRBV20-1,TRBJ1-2,CSPFRHQTNYGYTF
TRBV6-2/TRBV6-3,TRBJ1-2,CASRQAGNYGYTF
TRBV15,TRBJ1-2,CATSPTPGTSFYGYTF
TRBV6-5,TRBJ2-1,CATGAGDHNEQFF
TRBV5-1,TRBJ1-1,CASSWAGGAGEAFF
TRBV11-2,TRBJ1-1,CASSLTGSGKNTEAFF
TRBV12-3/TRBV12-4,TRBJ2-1,CASSVPGTKSSEQFF
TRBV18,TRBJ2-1,CASSPPPASEQFF
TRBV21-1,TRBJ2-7,CASSKARDSHAYEQYF